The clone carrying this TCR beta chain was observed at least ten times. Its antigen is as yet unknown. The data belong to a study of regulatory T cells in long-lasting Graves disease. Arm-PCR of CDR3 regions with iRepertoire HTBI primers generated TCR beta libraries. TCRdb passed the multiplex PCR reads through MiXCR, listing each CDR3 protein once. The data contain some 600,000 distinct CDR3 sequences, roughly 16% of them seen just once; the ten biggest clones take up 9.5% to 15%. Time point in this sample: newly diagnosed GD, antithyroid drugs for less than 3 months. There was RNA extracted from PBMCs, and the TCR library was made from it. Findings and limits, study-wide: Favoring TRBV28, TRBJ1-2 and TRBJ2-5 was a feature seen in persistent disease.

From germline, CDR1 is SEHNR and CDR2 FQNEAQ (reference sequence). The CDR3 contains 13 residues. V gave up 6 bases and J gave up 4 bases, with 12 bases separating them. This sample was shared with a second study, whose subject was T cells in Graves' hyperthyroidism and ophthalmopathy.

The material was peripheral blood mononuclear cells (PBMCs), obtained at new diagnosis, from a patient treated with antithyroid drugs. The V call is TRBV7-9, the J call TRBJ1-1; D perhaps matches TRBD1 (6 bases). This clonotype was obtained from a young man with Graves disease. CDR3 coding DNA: TGTGCCAGCAGTTTAAGGGGGAGCACTGAAGCTTTCTTT. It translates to CASSLRGSTEAFF.